This T cell receptor beta chain emerged from a study of shared clonotypes between healthy human individuals. Broader study findings: The study found approximately 5% of naive CD4 clonotypes shared across four donors.

The study ran the assay at deep level. Repertoires were generated with immunoSEQ multiplex PCR, while TCRdb's copy carries only in-frame clones and drops some. Among roughly 2,300,000 clones listed, roughly 92% were seen once. Comment on this clone: Its specificity is unknown.

The investigators split CD4+ cells into a CD45RA+ naive subset and a CD45RA-negative memory subset. Trimming removed 4 bases at V and 0 bases at J, with 16 bases between. The CDR3 contains 17 residues. The V gene's germline CDR1 is SEHNR and CDR2 FQNEAQ (reference sequence). The receptor was isolated from a man between 18 and 35 years old in good health. Some clones in this sample may be carry-over from other donors' samples. V is TRBV7-9 and J is TRBJ2-1; D gene unclear. Material: naive CD4+ T cells from PBMCs. Subset here: CD45RA+ positively selected. The CDR3 DNA sequence: TGTGCCAGCAGCTCGTTTGTTCGGCGGACCTCCTACAATGAGCAGTTCTTC. Amino acids: CASSSFVRRTSYNEQFF.